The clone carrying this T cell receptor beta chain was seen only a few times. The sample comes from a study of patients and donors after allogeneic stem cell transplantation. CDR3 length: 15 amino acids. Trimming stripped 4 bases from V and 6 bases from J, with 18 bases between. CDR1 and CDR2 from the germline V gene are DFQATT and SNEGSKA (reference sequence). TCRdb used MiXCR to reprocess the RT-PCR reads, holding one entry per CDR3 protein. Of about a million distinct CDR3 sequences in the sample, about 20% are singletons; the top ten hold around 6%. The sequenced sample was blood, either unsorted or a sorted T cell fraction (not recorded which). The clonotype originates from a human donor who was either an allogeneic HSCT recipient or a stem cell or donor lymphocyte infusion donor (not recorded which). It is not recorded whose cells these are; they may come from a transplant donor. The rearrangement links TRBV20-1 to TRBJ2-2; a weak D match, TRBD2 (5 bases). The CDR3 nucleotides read TGCAGTGCTAAACTGACCGGGCCCGGGGCCGGGGAGCTGTTTTTT. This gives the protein CSAKLTGPGAGELFF.